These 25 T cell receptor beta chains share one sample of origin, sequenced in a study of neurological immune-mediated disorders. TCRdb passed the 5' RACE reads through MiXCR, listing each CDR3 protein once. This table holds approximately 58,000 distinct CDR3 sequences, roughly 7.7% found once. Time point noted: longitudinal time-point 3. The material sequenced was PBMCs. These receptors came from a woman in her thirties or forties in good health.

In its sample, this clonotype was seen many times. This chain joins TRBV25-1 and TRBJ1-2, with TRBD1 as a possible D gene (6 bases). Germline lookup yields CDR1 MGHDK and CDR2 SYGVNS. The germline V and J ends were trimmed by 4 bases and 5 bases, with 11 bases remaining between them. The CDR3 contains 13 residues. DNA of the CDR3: TGTGCCAGCAGTGGAGAGGGGGTGTATGGCTACACCTTC. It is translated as CASSGEGVYGYTF.

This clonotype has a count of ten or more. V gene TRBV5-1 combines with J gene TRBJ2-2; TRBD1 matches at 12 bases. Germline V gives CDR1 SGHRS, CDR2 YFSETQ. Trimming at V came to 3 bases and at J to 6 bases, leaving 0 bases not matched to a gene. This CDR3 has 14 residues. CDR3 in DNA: TGCGCCAGCAGCTGGGACAGGGGGCCCGGGGAGCTGTTTTTT. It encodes CASSWDRGPGELFF.

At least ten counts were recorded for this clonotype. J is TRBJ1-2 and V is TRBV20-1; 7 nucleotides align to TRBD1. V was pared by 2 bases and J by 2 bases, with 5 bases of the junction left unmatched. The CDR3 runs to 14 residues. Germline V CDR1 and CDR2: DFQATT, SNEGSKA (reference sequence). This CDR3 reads CSARRGGDNYGYTF. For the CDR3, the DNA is TGCAGTGCTAGACGAGGGGGCGACAACTATGGCTACACCTTC.

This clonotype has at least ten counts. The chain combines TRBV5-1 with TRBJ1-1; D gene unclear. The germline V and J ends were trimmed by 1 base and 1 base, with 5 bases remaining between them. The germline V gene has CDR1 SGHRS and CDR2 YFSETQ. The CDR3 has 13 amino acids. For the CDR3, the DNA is TGCGCCAGCAGCTTGATGGGGAACACTGAAGCTTTCTTT. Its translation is CASSLMGNTEAFF.

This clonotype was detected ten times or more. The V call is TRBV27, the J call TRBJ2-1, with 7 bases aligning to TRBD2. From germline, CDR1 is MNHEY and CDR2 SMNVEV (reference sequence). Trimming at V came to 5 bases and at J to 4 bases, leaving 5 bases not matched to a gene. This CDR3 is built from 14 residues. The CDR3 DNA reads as TGTGCCAGCAGTATCGCGGGGGTATACAATGAGCAGTTCTTC. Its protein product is CASSIAGVYNEQFF.

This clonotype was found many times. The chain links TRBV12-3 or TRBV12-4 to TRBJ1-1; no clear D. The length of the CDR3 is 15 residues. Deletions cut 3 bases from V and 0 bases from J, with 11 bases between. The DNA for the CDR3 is TGTGCCAGCAGTTTGGGTGCGGCTATGAACACTGAAGCTTTCTTT. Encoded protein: CASSLGAAMNTEAFF.

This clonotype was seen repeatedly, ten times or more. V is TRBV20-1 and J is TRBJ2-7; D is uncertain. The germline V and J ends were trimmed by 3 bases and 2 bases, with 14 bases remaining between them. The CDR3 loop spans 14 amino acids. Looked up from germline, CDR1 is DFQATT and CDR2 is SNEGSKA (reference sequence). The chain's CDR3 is CSASAWTDTYEQYF. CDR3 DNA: TGCAGTGCTAGCGCCTGGACGGATACCTACGAGCAGTACTTC.

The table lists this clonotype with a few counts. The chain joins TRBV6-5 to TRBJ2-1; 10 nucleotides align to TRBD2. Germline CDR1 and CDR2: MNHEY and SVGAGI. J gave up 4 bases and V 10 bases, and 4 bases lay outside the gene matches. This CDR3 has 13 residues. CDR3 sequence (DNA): TGTGCCACCAATAGCGGGAGGTACAATGAGCAGTTCTTC. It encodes CATNSGRYNEQFF.

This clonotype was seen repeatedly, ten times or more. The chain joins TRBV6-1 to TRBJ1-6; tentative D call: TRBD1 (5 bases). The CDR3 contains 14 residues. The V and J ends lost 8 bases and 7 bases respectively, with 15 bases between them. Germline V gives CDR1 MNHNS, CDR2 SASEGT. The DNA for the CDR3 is TGTGCCAGCCTCCGGGGCCCCCTCAATTCACCCCTCCACTTT. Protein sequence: CASLRGPLNSPLHF.

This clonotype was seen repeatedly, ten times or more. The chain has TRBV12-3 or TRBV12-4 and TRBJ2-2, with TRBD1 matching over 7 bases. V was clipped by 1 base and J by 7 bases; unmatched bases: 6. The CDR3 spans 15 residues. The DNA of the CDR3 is TGTGCCAGCAGTTTAGGACAGGGATGGGTCGGGGAGCTGTTTTTT. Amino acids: CASSLGQGWVGELFF.

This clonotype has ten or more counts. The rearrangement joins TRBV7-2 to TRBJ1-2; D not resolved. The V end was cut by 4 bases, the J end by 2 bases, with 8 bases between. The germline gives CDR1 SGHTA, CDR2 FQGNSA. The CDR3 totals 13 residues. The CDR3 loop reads CASSSGGNYGYTF. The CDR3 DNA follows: TGTGCCAGCAGCTCGGGCGGGAACTATGGCTACACCTTC.

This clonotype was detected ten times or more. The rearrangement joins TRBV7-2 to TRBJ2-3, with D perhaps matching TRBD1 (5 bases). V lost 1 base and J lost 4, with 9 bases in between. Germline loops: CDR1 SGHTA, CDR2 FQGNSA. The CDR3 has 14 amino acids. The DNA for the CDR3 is TGTGCCAGCAGCTTAGTGGCAGGGCCAGATACGCAGTATTTT. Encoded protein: CASSLVAGPDTQYF.

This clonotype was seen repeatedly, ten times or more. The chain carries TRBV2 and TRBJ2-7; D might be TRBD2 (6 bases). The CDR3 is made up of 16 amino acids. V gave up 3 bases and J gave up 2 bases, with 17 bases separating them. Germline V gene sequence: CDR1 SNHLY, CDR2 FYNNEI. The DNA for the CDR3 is TGTGCCAGCAGTGAGGGGTATGGAGGGGATCCCTACGAGCAGTACTTC. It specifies CASSEGYGGDPYEQYF. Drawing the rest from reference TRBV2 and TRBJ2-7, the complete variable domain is EPEVTQTPSHQVTQMGQEVILRCVPISNHLYFYWYRQILGQKVEFLVSFYNNEISEKSEIFDDQFSVERPDGSNFTLKIRSTKLEDSAMYFCASSEGYGGDPYEQYFGPGTRLTVT.

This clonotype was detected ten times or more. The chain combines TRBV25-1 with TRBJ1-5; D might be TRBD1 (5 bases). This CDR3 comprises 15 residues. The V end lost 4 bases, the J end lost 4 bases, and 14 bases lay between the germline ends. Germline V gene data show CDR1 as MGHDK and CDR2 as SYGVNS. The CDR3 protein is CASSAAGGGNQPQHF. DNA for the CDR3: TGTGCCAGCAGTGCGGCGGGGGGTGGGAATCAGCCCCAGCATTTT. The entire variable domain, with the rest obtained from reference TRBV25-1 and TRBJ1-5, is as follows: EADIYQTPRYLVIGTGKKITLECSQTMGHDKMYWYQQDPGMELHLIHYSYGVNSTEKGDLSSESTVSRIRTEHFPLTLESARPSHTSQYLCASSAAGGGNQPQHFGDGTRLSIL.

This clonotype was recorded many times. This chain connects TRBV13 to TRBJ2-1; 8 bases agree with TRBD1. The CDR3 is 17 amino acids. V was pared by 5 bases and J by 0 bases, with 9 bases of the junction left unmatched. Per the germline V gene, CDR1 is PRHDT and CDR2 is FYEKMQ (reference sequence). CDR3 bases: TGTGCCAGCAGCAGACTCTCCGGGACAGGCTCCTACAATGAGCAGTTCTTC. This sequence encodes CASSRLSGTGSYNEQFF.

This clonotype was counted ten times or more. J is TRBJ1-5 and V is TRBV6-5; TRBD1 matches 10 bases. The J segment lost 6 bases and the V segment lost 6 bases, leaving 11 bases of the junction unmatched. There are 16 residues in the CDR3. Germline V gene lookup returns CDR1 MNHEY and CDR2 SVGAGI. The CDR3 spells CASRTLTGQGGQPQHF. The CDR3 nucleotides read TGTGCCAGCAGAACACTAACAGGACAGGGGGGTCAGCCCCAGCATTTT.

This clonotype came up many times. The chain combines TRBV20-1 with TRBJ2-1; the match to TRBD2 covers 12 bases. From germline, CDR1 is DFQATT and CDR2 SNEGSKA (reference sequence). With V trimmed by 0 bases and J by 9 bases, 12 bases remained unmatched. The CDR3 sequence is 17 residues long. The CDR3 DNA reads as TGCAGTGCTAGAGATGCGGCTAGCGGGGGGGTAGAAGTTGAGCAGTTCTTC. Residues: CSARDAASGGVEVEQFF.

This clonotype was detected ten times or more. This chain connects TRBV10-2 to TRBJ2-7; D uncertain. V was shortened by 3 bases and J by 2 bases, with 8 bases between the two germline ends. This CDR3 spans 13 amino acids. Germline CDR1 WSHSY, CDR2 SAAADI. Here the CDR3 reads CASSDMVPYEQYF. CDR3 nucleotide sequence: TGCGCCAGCAGTGACATGGTCCCCTACGAGCAGTACTTC.

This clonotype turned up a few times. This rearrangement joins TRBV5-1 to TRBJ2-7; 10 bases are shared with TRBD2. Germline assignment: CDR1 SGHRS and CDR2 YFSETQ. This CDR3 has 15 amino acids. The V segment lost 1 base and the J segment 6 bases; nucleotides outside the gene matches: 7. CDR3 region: CASSLTSGDRFEQYF. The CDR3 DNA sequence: TGCGCCAGCAGCTTGACTAGCGGGGACCGTTTCGAGCAGTACTTC.

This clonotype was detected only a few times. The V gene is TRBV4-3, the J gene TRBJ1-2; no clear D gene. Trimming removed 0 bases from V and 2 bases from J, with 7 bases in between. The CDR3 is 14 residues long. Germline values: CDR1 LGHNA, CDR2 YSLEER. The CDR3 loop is CASSQDVGNYGYTF. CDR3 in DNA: TGCGCCAGCAGCCAAGATGTGGGGAACTATGGCTACACCTTC.

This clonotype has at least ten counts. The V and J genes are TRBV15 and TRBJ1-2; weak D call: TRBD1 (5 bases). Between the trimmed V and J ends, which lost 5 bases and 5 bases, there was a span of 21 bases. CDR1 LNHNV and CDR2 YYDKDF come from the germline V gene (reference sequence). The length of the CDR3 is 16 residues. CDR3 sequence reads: CATSSPGPVGGYGYTF. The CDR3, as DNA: TGTGCCACCAGCTCACCGGGCCCCGTGGGGGGGTATGGCTACACCTTC. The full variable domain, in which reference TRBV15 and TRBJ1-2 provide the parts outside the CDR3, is DAMVIQNPRYQVTQFGKPVTLSCSQTLNHNVMYWYQQKSSQAPKLLFHYYDKDFNNEADTPDNFQSRRPNTSFCFLDIRSPGLGDTAMYLCATSSPGPVGGYGYTFGSGTRLTVV.

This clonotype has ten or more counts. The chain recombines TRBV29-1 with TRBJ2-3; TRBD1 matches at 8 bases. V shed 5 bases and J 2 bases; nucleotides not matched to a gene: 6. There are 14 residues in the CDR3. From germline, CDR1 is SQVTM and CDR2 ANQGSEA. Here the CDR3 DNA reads TGCAGCGTTAAACAGGGGGACCTCACAGATACGCAGTATTTT. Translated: CSVKQGDLTDTQYF.

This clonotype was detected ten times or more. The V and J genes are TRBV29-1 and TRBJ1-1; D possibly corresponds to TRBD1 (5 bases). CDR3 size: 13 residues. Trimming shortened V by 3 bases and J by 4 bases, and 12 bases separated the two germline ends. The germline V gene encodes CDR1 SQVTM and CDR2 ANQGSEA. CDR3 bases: TGCAGCGTTGACAACGGCGGGGGCACTGAAGCTTTCTTT. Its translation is CSVDNGGGTEAFF.

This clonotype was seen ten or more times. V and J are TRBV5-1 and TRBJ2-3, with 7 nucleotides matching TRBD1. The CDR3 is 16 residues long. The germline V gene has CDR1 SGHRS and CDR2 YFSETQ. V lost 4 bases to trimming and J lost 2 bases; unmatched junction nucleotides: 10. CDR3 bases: TGCGCCAGCAGCCCTTCGACCGGGACAGACACAGATACGCAGTATTTT. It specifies CASSPSTGTDTDTQYF.

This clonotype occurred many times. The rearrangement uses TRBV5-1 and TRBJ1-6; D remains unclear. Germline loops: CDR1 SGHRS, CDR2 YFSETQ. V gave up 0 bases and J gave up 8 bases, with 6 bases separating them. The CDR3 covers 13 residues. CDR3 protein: CASSLGLYSPLHF. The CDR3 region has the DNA TGCGCCAGCAGCTTGGGCTTATATTCACCCCTCCACTTT.